Sequencing of this TCR beta chain was carried out in a study of blood T cell repertoires in COVID-19 (TCRdb year 2020). General notes on the study: Samples covering the acute and convalescent phases of COVID-19 were provided by collaborators in the United States, Italy and Spain. Where available, HLA class I and class II types were taken from metadata supplied by the sample provider and were not determined by assay-based typing. The material from the prospective study consisted of cDNA or gDNA derived from T cells, B-cell-depleted T cells, or PBMCs. Samples came from the ongoing ImmuneRACE study (first 160 participants) plus 1,254 subjects from 6 global collaborators. Nearly every sample came with metadata listing a de-identified subject ID, COVID-19 status, age in years and sex. Deeply sampled blood TCRbeta repertoires from subjects exposed to, actively infected with, or recovered from COVID-19 were included in the dataset. The repertoires were released in a freely available public database meant as a resource for research on the immune response to SARS-CoV-2.

One collaborating source in Seattle enrolled patients while the patients were actively infected and followed the patients over time throughout the course of disease. Whole blood was collected in K2EDTA tubes by collaborating institutions according to the institutions' own protocols. For TCRbeta analysis, collaborators shipped samples in one of three forms: frozen whole blood, isolated PBMCs, or DNA extracted from either of those sample types. The CDR3 starts with the cysteine, ends with the phenylalanine, and has 12 residues. Only the CDR3 DNA stays, 36 bases, in frame from base 1. Sequences SNHLY (CDR1) and FYNNEI (CDR2) are obtained from the germline V gene. The V end loses 5 bases and the J end loses 0 bases, and a stretch of 4 bases separates them. Regarding this clone: No cognate antigen has been identified for it. Per-base qualities were not stored, and no clone one base away is much larger.

The immunoSEQ Assay, a bias-controlled multiplex PCR, was used to amplify TCRbeta CDR3 regions from genomic DNA. In the authors' own workflow: Nucleated cell counts per sample were estimated from amplification of reference gene primers within the assay. To quantify the absolute abundance of each unique TCRbeta CDR3 rearrangement, sequence reads were collapsed and filtered. For each sample, productive Simpson clonality was calculated as the square root of Simpson's diversity index over productive rearrangements. TCRdb mirrors the immuneACCESS table, restricted to in-frame sequences. Some clones are absent from its copies; in checked studies, under half trace to an unresolved V gene, and the reason for the others is unknown. For V, J and clone size, that table is used; D and trimming come from the DNA. This sample has 150,000 to 200,000 clones in its table, and 84% of those were observed once. In total, the top ten clones hold approximately 15% of the sample.

The research as a whole found: The amount of clinical and demographic metadata varied by source and participant and was provided uncurated.

The source of this sequence is a woman in her seventies with COVID-19, enrolled during active disease. The receptor chain draws on TRBV2 and TRBJ1-2; the D gene cannot be resolved reliably. The sequencing input was peripheral blood. Here is the DNA: TGTGCCAGCAGTCCGGCTAACTATGGCTACACCTTC. Protein translation: CASSPANYGYTF.